This TCR beta chain derives from a study of CD8 T cells in Susac syndrome. RNA was extracted with the RNeasy kit, and a quantity of about 0.45 to 1 ug was reverse transcribed using random hexamers. The authors amplified TCR beta CDR3 across 54 Vbeta and 13 Jbeta using immunoSEQ multiplex PCR. TCRdb re-analysed the immunoSEQ multiplex PCR reads in MiXCR, keeping a single row per CDR3 protein. Of about 120,000 distinct CDR3 sequences in the sample, 85% to 95% were seen once. Germline V gives CDR1 GTSNPN, CDR2 SVGIG (reference sequence). CDR3 length: 11 amino acids. V was pared by 4 bases and J by 2 bases, with 5 bases between. CD8+ and CD4+ T cells from blood underwent TCR beta sequencing, which was carried out in a high-throughput format. TEMRA cells underwent FACS enrichment and CD8+ and CD4+ T cells underwent negative isolation.

The specimen sequenced was CD4+ T cells from PBMCs. The rearrangement links TRBV30 to TRBJ2-5; D remains ambiguous. The receptor was derived from a human donor with multiple sclerosis. CDR3: CAWTVQETQYF. For the CDR3, the DNA is TGTGCCTGGACAGTGCAAGAGACCCAGTACTTC.